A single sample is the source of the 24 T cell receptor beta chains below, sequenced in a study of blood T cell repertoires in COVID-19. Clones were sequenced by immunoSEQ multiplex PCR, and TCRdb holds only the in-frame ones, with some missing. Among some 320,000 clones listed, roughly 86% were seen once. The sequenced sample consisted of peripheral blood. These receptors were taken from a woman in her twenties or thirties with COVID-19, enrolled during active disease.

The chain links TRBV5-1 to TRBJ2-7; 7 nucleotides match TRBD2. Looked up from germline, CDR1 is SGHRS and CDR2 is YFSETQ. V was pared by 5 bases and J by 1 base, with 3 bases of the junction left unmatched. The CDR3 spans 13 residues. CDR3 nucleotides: TGCGCCAGCAGGATCGGGGGGTCCTACGAGCAGTACTTC. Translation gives CASRIGGSYEQYF.

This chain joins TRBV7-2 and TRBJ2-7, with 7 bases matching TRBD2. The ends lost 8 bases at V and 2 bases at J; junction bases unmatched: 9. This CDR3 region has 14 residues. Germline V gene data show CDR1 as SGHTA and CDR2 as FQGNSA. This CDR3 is CASGKRDGPYEQYF. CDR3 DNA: TGTGCCAGCGGGAAGCGGGACGGACCCTACGAGCAGTACTTC.

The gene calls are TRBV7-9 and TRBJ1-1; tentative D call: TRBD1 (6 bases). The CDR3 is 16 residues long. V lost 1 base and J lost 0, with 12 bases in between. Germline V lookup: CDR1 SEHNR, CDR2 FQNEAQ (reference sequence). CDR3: CASSLDPDRLNTEAFF. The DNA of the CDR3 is TGTGCCAGCAGCTTAGACCCGGACAGATTGAACACTGAAGCTTTCTTT.

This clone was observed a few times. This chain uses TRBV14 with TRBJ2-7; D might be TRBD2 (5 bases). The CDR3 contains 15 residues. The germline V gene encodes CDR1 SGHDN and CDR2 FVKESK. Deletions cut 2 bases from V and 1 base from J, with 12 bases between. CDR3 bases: TGTGCCAGCAGCCAACAAGCGGCCCGGTCCTACGAGCAGTACTTC. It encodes CASSQQAARSYEQYF.

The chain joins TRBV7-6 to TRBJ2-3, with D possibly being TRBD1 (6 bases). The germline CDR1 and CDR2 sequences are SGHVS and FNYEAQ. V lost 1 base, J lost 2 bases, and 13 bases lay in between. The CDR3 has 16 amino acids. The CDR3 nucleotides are TGTGCCAGCAGCTTAGTGGTTGGGGGACACACAGATACGCAGTATTTT. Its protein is CASSLVVGGHTDTQYF. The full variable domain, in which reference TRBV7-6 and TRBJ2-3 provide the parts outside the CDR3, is GAGVSQSPRYKVTKRGQDVALRCDPISGHVSLYWYRQALGQGPEFLTYFNYEAQQDKSGLPNDRFSAERPEGSISTLTIQRTEQRDSAMYRCASSLVVGGHTDTQYFGPGTRLTVL.

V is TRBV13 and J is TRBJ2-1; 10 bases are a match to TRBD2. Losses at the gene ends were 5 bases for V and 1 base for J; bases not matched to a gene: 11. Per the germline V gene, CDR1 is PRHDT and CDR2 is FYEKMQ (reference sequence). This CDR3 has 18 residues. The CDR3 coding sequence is TGTGCCAGCAGCGCAGCGGGACGGACTAGCGGTTCCTACAATGAGCAGTTCTTC. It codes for CASSAAGRTSGSYNEQFF.

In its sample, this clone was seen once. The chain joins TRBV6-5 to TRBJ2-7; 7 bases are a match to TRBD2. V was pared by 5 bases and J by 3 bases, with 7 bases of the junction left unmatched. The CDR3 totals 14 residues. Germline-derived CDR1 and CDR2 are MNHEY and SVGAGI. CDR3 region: CASSPVGLLYEQYF. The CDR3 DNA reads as TGTGCCAGCAGTCCGGTGGGACTACTCTACGAGCAGTACTTC.

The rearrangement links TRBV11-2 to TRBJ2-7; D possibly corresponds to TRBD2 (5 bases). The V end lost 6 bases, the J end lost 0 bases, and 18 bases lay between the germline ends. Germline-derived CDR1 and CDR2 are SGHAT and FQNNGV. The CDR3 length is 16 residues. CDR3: CASRTIRTVSSYEQYF. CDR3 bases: TGTGCCAGCAGGACTATTAGGACGGTTAGCTCCTACGAGCAGTACTTC.

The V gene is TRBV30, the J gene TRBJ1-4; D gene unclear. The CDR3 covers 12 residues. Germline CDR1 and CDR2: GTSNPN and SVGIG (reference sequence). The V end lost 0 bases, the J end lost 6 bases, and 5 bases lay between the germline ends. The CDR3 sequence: CAWSVSDEKLFF. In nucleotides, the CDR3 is TGTGCCTGGAGTGTATCTGATGAAAAACTGTTTTTT.

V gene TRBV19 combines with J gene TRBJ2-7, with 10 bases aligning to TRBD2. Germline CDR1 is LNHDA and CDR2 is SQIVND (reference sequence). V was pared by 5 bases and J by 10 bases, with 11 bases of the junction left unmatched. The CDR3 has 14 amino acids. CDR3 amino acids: CASSPGLAAGNQYF. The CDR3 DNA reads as TGTGCCAGTAGTCCCGGACTAGCGGCGGGTAATCAGTACTTC. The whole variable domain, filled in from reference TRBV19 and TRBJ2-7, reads DGGITQSPKYLFRKEGQNVTLSCEQNLNHDAMYWYRQDPGQGLRLIYYSQIVNDFQKGDIAEGYSVSREKKESFPLTVTSAQKNPTAFYLCASSPGLAAGNQYFGPGTRLTVT.

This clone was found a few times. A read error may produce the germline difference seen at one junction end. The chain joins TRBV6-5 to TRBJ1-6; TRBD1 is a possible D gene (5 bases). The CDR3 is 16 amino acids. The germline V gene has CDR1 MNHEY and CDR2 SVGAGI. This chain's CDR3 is CASSYDSYSHNSPLHF. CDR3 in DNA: TGTGCCAGCAGTTACGACAGTTACTCCCATAATTCACCCCTCCACTTT.

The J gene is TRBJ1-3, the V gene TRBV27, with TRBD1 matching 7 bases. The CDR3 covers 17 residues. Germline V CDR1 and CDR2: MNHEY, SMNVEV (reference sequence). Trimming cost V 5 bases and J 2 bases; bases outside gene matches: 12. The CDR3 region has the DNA TGTGCCAGCAGTCCGGGGACAGCCCTACCAACTGGAAACACCATATATTTT. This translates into CASSPGTALPTGNTIYF.

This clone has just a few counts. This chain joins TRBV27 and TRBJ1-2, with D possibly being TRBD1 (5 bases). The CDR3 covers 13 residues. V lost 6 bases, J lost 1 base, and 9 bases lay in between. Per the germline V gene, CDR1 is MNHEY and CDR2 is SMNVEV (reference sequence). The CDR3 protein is CASSIQGNYGYTF. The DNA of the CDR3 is TGTGCCAGCAGCATCCAGGGTAACTATGGCTACACCTTC.

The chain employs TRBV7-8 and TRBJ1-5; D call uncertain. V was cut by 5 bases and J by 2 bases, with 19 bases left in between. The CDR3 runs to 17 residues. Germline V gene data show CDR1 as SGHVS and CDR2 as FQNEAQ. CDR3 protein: CASSPWSRAVGNQPQHF. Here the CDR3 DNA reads TGTGCCAGCAGCCCTTGGTCGCGAGCGGTTGGCAATCAGCCCCAGCATTTT.

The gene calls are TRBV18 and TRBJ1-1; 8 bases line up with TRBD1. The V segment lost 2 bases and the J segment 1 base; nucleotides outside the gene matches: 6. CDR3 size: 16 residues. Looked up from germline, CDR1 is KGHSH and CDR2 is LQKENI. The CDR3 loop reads CASSPFGQGGNTEAFF. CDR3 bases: TGTGCCAGCTCACCATTTGGACAGGGAGGGAACACTGAAGCTTTCTTT.

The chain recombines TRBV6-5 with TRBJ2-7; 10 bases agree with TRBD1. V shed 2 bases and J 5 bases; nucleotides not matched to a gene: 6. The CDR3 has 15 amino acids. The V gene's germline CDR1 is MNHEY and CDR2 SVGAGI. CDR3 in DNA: TGTGCCAGCAGTTACGGGACAGGGGTTATACACGAGCAGTACTTC. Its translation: CASSYGTGVIHEQYF.

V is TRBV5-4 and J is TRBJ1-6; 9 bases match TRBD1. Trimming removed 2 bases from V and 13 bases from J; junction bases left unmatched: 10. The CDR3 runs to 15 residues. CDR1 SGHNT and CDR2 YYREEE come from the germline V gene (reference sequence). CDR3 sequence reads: CASSFAGTGFFPLHF. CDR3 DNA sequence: TGTGCCAGCAGCTTCGCTGGGACAGGGTTTTTCCCCCTCCACTTT.

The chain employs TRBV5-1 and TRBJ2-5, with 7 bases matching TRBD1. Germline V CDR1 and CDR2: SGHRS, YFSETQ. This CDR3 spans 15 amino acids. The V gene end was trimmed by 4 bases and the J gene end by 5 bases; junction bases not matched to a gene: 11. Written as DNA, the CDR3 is TGCGCCAGCAGCGCTTCCGGGACAGCATCGGAGACCCAGTACTTC. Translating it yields CASSASGTASETQYF.

Here the CDR3 reads CASSPLQGVHEQYF. The CDR3 coding sequence is TGTGCCAGCTCACCGCTGCAGGGTGTGCACGAGCAGTACTTC. The chain has TRBV18 and TRBJ2-7; D might be TRBD1 (5 bases). The V end was cut by 3 bases, the J end by 5 bases, with 14 bases between. CDR3 length equals 14 residues. Germline V gene data show CDR1 as KGHSH and CDR2 as LQKENI. Full variable domain (missing parts from reference TRBV18 and TRBJ2-7): NAGVMQNPRHLVRRRGQEARLRCSPMKGHSHVYWYRQLPEEGLKFMVYLQKENIIDESGMPKERFSAEFPKEGPSILRIQQVVRGDSAAYFCASSPLQGVHEQYFGPGTRLTVT.

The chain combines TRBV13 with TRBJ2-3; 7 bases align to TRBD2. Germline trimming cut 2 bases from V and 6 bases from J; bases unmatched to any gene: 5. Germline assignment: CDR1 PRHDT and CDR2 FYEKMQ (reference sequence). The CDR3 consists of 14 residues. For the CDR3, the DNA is TGTGCCAGCAGCTTAACTATGGGGGGGGATACGCAGTATTTT. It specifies CASSLTMGGDTQYF.

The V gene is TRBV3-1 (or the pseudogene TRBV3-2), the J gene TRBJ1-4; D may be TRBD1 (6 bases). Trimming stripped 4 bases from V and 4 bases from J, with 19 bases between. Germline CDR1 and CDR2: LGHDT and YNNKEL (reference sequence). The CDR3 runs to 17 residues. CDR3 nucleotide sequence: TGTGCCAGCAGCCGGGTAGGACCGGGACAACTTAATGAAAAACTGTTTTTT. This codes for CASSRVGPGQLNEKLFF.

The CDR3: CASSQDRGTEAFF. CDR3 nucleotides: TGTGCCAGCAGCCAAGACAGGGGCACTGAAGCTTTCTTT. The chain uses TRBV14 and TRBJ1-1; D is perhaps TRBD1 (6 bases). The CDR3 consists of 13 residues. The germline gives CDR1 SGHDN, CDR2 FVKESK. With 0 bases removed from V and 4 bases from J, the gap between germline ends came to 6 bases.

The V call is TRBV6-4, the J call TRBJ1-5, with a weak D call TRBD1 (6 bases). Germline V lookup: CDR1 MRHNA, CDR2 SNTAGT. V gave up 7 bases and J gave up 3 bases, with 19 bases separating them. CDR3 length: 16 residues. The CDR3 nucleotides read TGTGCCAGCATCGGTGCTACGGACAGTAACAATCAGCCCCAGCATTTT. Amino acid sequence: CASIGATDSNNQPQHF.

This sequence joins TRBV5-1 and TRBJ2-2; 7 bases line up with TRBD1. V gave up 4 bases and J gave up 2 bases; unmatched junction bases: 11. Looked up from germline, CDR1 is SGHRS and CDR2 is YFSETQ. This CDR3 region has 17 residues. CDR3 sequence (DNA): TGCGCCAGCAGCCCATTCCCCGGGACAGTTAACACCGGGGAGCTGTTTTTT. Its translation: CASSPFPGTVNTGELFF.